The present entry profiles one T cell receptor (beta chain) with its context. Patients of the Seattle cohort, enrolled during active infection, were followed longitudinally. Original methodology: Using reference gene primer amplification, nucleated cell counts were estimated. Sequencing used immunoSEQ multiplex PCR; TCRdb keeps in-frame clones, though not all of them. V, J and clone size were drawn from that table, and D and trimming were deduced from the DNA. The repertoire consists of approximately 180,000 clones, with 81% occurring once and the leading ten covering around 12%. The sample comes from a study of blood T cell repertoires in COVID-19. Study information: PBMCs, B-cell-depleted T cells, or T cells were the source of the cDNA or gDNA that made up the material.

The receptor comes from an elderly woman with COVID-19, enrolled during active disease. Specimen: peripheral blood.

The chain's CDR3 is CASRQYGEAFF. The CDR3 region has the DNA TGTGCCAGCAGGCAATACGGTGAAGCTTTCTTT. This chain joins TRBV28 and TRBJ1-1; D not resolved. The CDR3 is 11 amino acids. V was clipped by 6 bases and J by 7 bases, with 9 bases between them. Germline lookup yields CDR1 MDHEN and CDR2 SYDVKM.